A selection of T cell receptor beta chains follows, all from one sample in a study of OX40 agonist ivuxolimab in advanced cancers. The repertoire was sequenced with immunoSEQ multiplex PCR; TCRdb's copy has only in-frame clones and lacks some. The table lists some 60,000 clones, about 89% of them singletons, with 11% to 15% in the top ten. The source was CD4+ or CD8+ T cells sorted from blood, collected in a trial of the OX40 agonist ivuxolimab. These receptors were collected from an adult with an advanced solid tumor such as melanoma, head and neck, liver or kidney cancer. Each CDR3 is given with its conserved first and last residue. D genes are given only for firm matches. Expanded clones are given a class, and other clones once, few, many or no size at all.

d_call: TRBD2; j_call: TRBJ2-5; v_call: TRBV4-1; clone_size: .; cdr3_aa: CASSQVAGGLQETQYF; cdr3_nt: TGCGCCAGCAGCCAAGTTGCGGGAGGTCTTCAAGAGACCCAGTACTTC
d_call: .; j_call: TRBJ2-3; v_call: TRBV2; clone_size: .; cdr3_aa: CASSTLGDTQYF; cdr3_nt: TGTGCCAGCAGCACGCTGGGGGATACGCAGTATTTT
d_call: .; j_call: TRBJ2-5; v_call: TRBV4-1; clone_size: .; cdr3_aa: CASSPRPVRGPETQYF; cdr3_nt: TGCGCCAGCAGCCCTCGTCCTGTCAGGGGACCAGAGACCCAGTACTTC
d_call: TRBD1; j_call: TRBJ1-1; v_call: TRBV7-9; clone_size: few; cdr3_aa: CASSQGRGQKTAFF; cdr3_nt: TGTGCCAGCAGCCAGGGGAGGGGACAGAAGACGGCTTTCTTT
d_call: .; j_call: TRBJ2-3; v_call: TRBV4-1; clone_size: once; cdr3_aa: CASSQDRQTRDTQYF; cdr3_nt: TGCGCCAGCAGCCAAGATAGGCAGACGAGAGATACGCAGTATTTT
d_call: TRBD2; j_call: TRBJ2-5; v_call: TRBV28; clone_size: .; cdr3_aa: CASSPSTSGRARETQYF; cdr3_nt: TGTGCCAGCAGTCCCTCGACTAGCGGGAGGGCCCGGGAGACCCAGTACTTC
d_call: .; j_call: TRBJ2-1; v_call: TRBV11-3; clone_size: .; cdr3_aa: CASSLDPGRAYEQFF; cdr3_nt: TGTGCCAGCAGCTTAGATCCCGGCAGGGCCTATGAGCAGTTCTTC
d_call: .; j_call: TRBJ1-1; v_call: TRBV21-1; clone_size: once; cdr3_aa: CASSKFHGGGNTEAFF; cdr3_nt: TGTGCCAGCAGCAAATTCCATGGTGGGGGGAACACTGAAGCTTTCTTT
d_call: TRBD1; j_call: TRBJ2-7; v_call: TRBV5-1; clone_size: .; cdr3_aa: CASSGLQGAVYEQYF; cdr3_nt: TGCGCCAGCAGCGGACTACAGGGGGCGGTCTACGAGCAGTACTTC
d_call: .; j_call: TRBJ1-2; v_call: TRBV18; clone_size: .; cdr3_aa: CASSQGFGYGYTF; cdr3_nt: TGTGCCAGCTCACAGGGGTTCGGCTATGGCTACACCTTC
d_call: .; j_call: TRBJ2-2; v_call: TRBV6-4; clone_size: .; cdr3_aa: CASRENTNTGELFF; cdr3_nt: TGTGCCAGCAGAGAAAACACGAACACCGGGGAGCTGTTTTTT
d_call: .; j_call: TRBJ2-5; v_call: TRBV5-5; clone_size: .; cdr3_aa: CASSFLQETQYF; cdr3_nt: TGTGCCAGCAGCTTCCTCCAAGAGACCCAGTACTTC
d_call: TRBD1; j_call: TRBJ1-5; v_call: TRBV6-5; clone_size: .; cdr3_aa: CASSYLQGQGNQPQHF; cdr3_nt: TGTGCCAGCAGTTATCTGCAGGGACAGGGGAATCAGCCCCAGCATTTT
d_call: TRBD2; j_call: TRBJ2-1; v_call: TRBV7-2; clone_size: once; cdr3_aa: CASMRLAGGRSYNEQFF; cdr3_nt: TGTGCCAGCATGAGGCTAGCGGGAGGCCGCTCCTACAATGAGCAGTTCTTC
d_call: TRBD1; j_call: TRBJ1-2; v_call: TRBV9; clone_size: .; cdr3_aa: CASSVRDRENYGYTF; cdr3_nt: TGTGCCAGCAGCGTAAGGGACAGGGAAAACTATGGCTACACCTTC
d_call: .; j_call: TRBJ2-1; v_call: TRBV5-1; clone_size: .; cdr3_aa: CASSLGDKGLVNEQFF; cdr3_nt: TGCGCCAGCAGCTTGGGCGACAAGGGGCTCGTCAATGAGCAGTTCTTC